Sequencing of this TCR beta chain was carried out in a study of blood T cell repertoires in COVID-19. On the study more broadly: Italy, Spain and the United States were the sources of the convalescent and acute COVID-19 samples.

TCRdb keeps only in-frame clones here, not all; method: immunoSEQ multiplex PCR. This table holds about 62,000 clones, around 87% found once. In regard to this clone: Different DNA sequences within this sample yield the same CDR3.

The CDR3 is made up of 16 amino acids. Germline V CDR1 and CDR2: SGHNT, YYREEE (reference sequence). The V segment lost 0 bases and the J segment 2 bases; nucleotides outside the gene matches: 5. J is TRBJ2-1 and V is TRBV5-4; 7 bases align to TRBD2. The source of this sequence is a man between 65 and 80 years old with acute or convalescent COVID-19. The sequencing input was peripheral blood. The CDR3 coding sequence is TGTGCCAGCAGCTTGGCTGGGACTACCCCCTACAATGAGCAGTTCTTC. Translated, it gives CASSLAGTTPYNEQFF. Filled out from reference TRBV5-4 and TRBJ2-1, the complete variable domain reads ETGVTQSPTHLIKTRGQQVTLRCSSQSGHNTVSWYQQALGQGPQFIFQYYREEENGRGNFPPRFSGLQFPNYSSELNVNALELDDSALYLCASSLAGTTPYNEQFFGPGTRLTVL.